The 3 T cell receptor beta chains in this list originate from one sample, sequenced in a study of T cells in Graves' hyperthyroidism and ophthalmopathy. There were TCR beta CDR3 regions amplified from RNA transcripts. Researchers ran a first-round RT-PCR on the TCR CDR3 using the HTBI primer set. Using its own MiXCR run on the multiplex PCR reads, TCRdb lists one record per CDR3 protein. The sample contains 550,000 to 650,000 distinct CDR3 sequences, approximately 13% of which appear only once. The sample comprised blood. The receptors shown here come from a woman aged 30 to 39 with Graves' hyperthyroidism that later progressed to Graves' ophthalmopathy.

This clonotype has a single count. This may arise from a read error, as a much more abundant clone is one base away. The chain uses TRBV20-1 and TRBJ1-6, with 8 nucleotides matching TRBD1. J lost 9 bases, V lost 6 bases, and 16 bases had no gene match. The CDR3 covers 16 residues. The germline V gene encodes CDR1 DFQATT and CDR2 SNEGSKA (reference sequence). The CDR3 region has the DNA TGCAGTGCCTTTCGGCTGGGACAGGAAAATAGTTCACCCCTCCACTTT. This translates into CSAFRLGQENSSPLHF.

The table lists this clonotype with many counts. V and J are TRBV7-2 and TRBJ1-5; no clear D. This CDR3 comprises 14 residues. V was shortened by 6 bases and J by 1 base, with 10 bases between the two germline ends. The germline V gene encodes CDR1 SGHTA and CDR2 FQGNSA. As DNA, the CDR3 is TGTGCCAGCAGTCCACTGCGAAGCAATCAGCCCCAGCATTTT. Amino acids: CASSPLRSNQPQHF.

This clonotype was recorded a few times. The rearrangement joins TRBV30 to TRBJ2-5; TRBD1 matches at 9 bases. Germline CDR1 and CDR2: GTSNPN and SVGIG (reference sequence). The CDR3 is 13 amino acids. Unmatched junction bases numbered 6, after V lost 4 bases and J lost 6 bases. CDR3: CAWNRDRGKTQYF. DNA for the CDR3: TGTGCCTGGAACAGAGACAGGGGGAAGACCCAGTACTTC. The whole variable domain, filled in from reference TRBV30 and TRBJ2-5, reads SQTIHQWPATLVQPVGSPLSLECTVEGTSNPNLYWYRQAAGRGLQLLFYSVGIGQISSEVPQNLSASRPQDRQFILSSKKLLLSDSGFYLCAWNRDRGKTQYFGPGTRLLVL.